This T cell receptor (beta chain) was obtained from a study of CD8 T cells in ankylosing spondylitis. General study findings and limits: What seemed typical of ankylosing spondylitis blood was a TCR beta motif built from several highly homologous variants.

TCRdb reprocessed the 5' RACE reads with MiXCR, giving one entry per CDR3 protein. The sample holds about 150,000 distinct CDR3 sequences, roughly 34% seen once. V shed 0 bases and J shed 0 bases, with 7 bases lying between them. The CDR3 sequence is 15 residues long. Germline V CDR1 and CDR2: SGHRS, YFSETQ. This clonotype appeared a few times. Its target is not known. The TCR comes from a male donor with ankylosing spondylitis. Material for sequencing was synovial fluid, either unsorted or a sorted T cell fraction (not recorded which). The genes are TRBV5-1 and TRBJ1-5; D ambiguous. The CDR3 DNA reads as TGCGCCAGCAGCTTGGTACCCGATAGCAATCAGCCCCAGCATTTT. Translation: CASSLVPDSNQPQHF. Using reference TRBV5-1 and TRBJ1-5 for the parts outside the CDR3, the full variable domain is KAGVTQTPRYLIKTRGQQVTLSCSPISGHRSVSWYQQTPGQGLQFLFEYFSETQRNKGNFPGRFSGRQFSNSRSEMNVSTLELGDSALYLCASSLVPDSNQPQHFGDGTRLSIL.